Sequencing of this T cell receptor beta chain was carried out in a study of T cell repertoires in cytomegalovirus infection. The overall study: Researchers turned to recently identified HLA-C-restricted CMV epitopes as well as well-studied HLA-B-restricted ones. A matching HLA type, together with CMV infection, was signaled by public TCR beta signatures. General study findings and limits: Ex vivo responses were dominated by HLA-C-restricted CMV-specific TCR beta clonotypes. Of the TCR beta families, the public ones yielded a cumulative frequency that identified carriers of CMV plus the relevant HLA.

One entry per CDR3 protein results from TCRdb running MiXCR on the reads. Here the sample spans roughly 120,000 distinct CDR3 sequences, about 28% being singletons. CDR3 length: 13 amino acids. Trimming stripped 5 bases from V and 5 bases from J, with 12 bases between. The germline gives CDR1 LNHDA, CDR2 SQIVND (reference sequence). This clonotype was observed many times. The antigen is undetermined. The sample was CD8+ T cells from cultured PBMCs, taken from culture after CMV antigen stimulation. This chain connects TRBV19 to TRBJ1-1, with D possibly being TRBD1 (6 bases). The receptor's source is a human donor in good health (CMV status not recorded). Some clones in this sample may be carry-over from other donors' samples. CDR3 in amino acids: CASSPGENTEAFF. Written as DNA, the CDR3 is TGTGCCAGTAGTCCAGGGGAGAATACTGAAGCTTTCTTT.